The 21 T cell receptor beta chains below come from one sample, sequenced in a study of cytomegalovirus exposure and HLA in healthy donors. This table comes from immunoSEQ multiplex PCR, and its TCRdb copy is limited to in-frame clones, with some not included. The sample carries 200,000 to 250,000 clones, 88% recorded once. Sequencing input: PBMCs. The receptor set was obtained from a woman younger than 30 in good health and CMV-seronegative.

The rearrangement uses TRBV11-2 and TRBJ2-7, with D unclear. V was cut by 1 base and J by 0 bases, with 7 bases left in between. Germline lookup yields CDR1 SGHAT and CDR2 FQNNGV. The CDR3 sequence is 14 residues long. The DNA of the CDR3 is TGTGCCAGCAGCTTAGGTGGCGGCTCCTACGAGCAGTACTTC. It codes for CASSLGGGSYEQYF.

The chain links TRBV29-1 to TRBJ2-7, with 8 bases fitting TRBD2. In germline, CDR1 is SQVTM, CDR2 ANQGSEA. The CDR3 consists of 13 residues. The V gene end was trimmed by 5 bases and the J gene end by 5 bases; junction bases not matched to a gene: 8. CDR3 nucleotide sequence: TGCAGCGTTCGAGGGGGACTAGTCGACGAGCAGTACTTC. Amino acid sequence: CSVRGGLVDEQYF.

V gene TRBV27 combines with J gene TRBJ2-1, with 11 bases that match TRBD2. The CDR3 runs 16 residues. The germline CDR1 and CDR2 sequences are MNHEY and SMNVEV (reference sequence). The V segment lost 2 bases and the J segment 4 bases; nucleotides outside the gene matches: 4. The chain's CDR3 is CASSLLGTSGYNEQFF. The CDR3 nucleotides read TGTGCCAGCAGTTTACTCGGGACTAGCGGATACAATGAGCAGTTCTTC.

The gene calls are TRBV28 and TRBJ2-7, with no clear D. This CDR3 comprises 14 residues. V was trimmed by 5 bases and J by 1 base, leaving 12 bases between them. Germline V lookup: CDR1 MDHEN, CDR2 SYDVKM. This chain's CDR3 is CASSPNDLSYEQYF. Here the CDR3 DNA reads TGTGCCAGCAGTCCCAATGACTTATCCTACGAGCAGTACTTC.

The chain joins TRBV27 to TRBJ1-1; possibly TRBD1 for D (5 bases). CDR1 and CDR2 (germline): MNHEY, SMNVEV (reference sequence). V was pared by 0 bases and J by 2 bases, with 7 bases between. The CDR3 is 14 residues long. In nucleotides, the CDR3 is TGTGCCAGCAGTTTATCGGGGGGTAACACTGAAGCTTTCTTT. It codes for CASSLSGGNTEAFF.

Only one count was recorded for this clone. The CDR3 spells CASSFPTPNRPDTQYF. DNA of the CDR3: TGTGCCAGCAGCTTCCCGACACCGAATCGGCCAGATACGCAGTATTTT. The chain couples TRBV28 to TRBJ2-3; no firm D call. The CDR3 length is 16 residues. Germline V CDR1 and CDR2: MDHEN, SYDVKM. V dropped 6 bases and J dropped 4 bases, with 20 bases sitting between them. Drawing the rest from reference TRBV28 and TRBJ2-3, the complete variable domain is DVKVTQSSRYLVKRTGEKVFLECVQDMDHENMFWYRQDPGLGLRLIYFSYDVKMKEKGDIPEGYSVSREKKERFSLILESASTNQTSMYLCASSFPTPNRPDTQYFGPGTRLTVL.

The gene calls are TRBV27 and TRBJ2-3; perhaps TRBD1 as D (5 bases). Per germline, CDR1 MNHEY and CDR2 SMNVEV (reference sequence). The CDR3 runs 16 residues. V was cut by 4 bases and J by 2 bases, with 16 bases left in between. For the CDR3, the DNA is TGTGCCAGCAGTTCTCAGACAGACCAGGACACAGATACGCAGTATTTT. Amino acid sequence: CASSSQTDQDTDTQYF.

The CDR3 nucleotides read TGTGCCAGTAGTATTTCAGGGGGCGGCGGACTCTCCTATGGCTACACCTTC. This sequence encodes CASSISGGGGLSYGYTF. This chain links TRBV19 with TRBJ1-2, with 8 bases aligning to TRBD1. Germline V gives CDR1 LNHDA, CDR2 SQIVND (reference sequence). The CDR3 sequence is 17 residues long. V lost 3 bases, J lost 4 bases, and 13 bases stayed unmatched.

The rearrangement uses TRBV28 and TRBJ2-4; tentative D call: TRBD1 (5 bases). Trimming shortened V by 9 bases and J by 10 bases, and 19 bases separated the two germline ends. The CDR3 covers 13 residues. Germline V gene lookup returns CDR1 MDHEN and CDR2 SYDVKM. CDR3 residues: CASNGHPEGIQYF. The CDR3, as DNA: TGTGCCAGTAATGGACACCCTGAAGGGATTCAGTACTTC.

This clone showed up just a few times. The rearrangement links TRBV11-1 to TRBJ1-1; 7 bases line up with TRBD1. V lost 2 bases, J lost 1 base, and 7 bases stayed unmatched. This CDR3 is 16 amino acids long. The germline gives CDR1 SGHAT, CDR2 FQDESV (reference sequence). CDR3 residues: CASSLPRGQRNTEAFF. The CDR3 DNA follows: TGTGCCAGCAGCTTACCCCGGGGACAGCGGAACACTGAAGCTTTCTTT.

This rearrangement joins TRBV6-5 to TRBJ1-2; TRBD1 aligns across 9 bases. With 4 bases clipped from V and 5 bases from J, the junction kept 11 bases outside the gene matches. CDR1 MNHEY and CDR2 SVGAGI come from the germline V gene. This CDR3 has 16 residues. The CDR3, as DNA: TGTGCCAGCAGTTTTTCGGGACAGGGTCTTAGTTATGGCTACACCTTC. Encoded protein: CASSFSGQGLSYGYTF.

The chain uses TRBV21-1 and TRBJ1-2; TRBD1, as called in the table, went unchecked against the DNA. TRBV21-1 is labeled a pseudogene. The CDR3 covers 13 residues. The CDR3 sequence is CASTVDRNYGYTF. Here the CDR3 DNA reads TGTGCCAGCACCGTGGACAGGAACTATGGCTACACCTTC.

CDR3 sequence reads: CAISEYRVGSEAFF. CDR3 sequence (DNA): TGTGCCATCAGTGAGTACAGGGTTGGCTCTGAAGCTTTCTTT. The chain has TRBV10-3 and TRBJ1-1; a possible D gene is TRBD1 (6 bases). CDR1 and CDR2 from the germline V gene are ENHRY and SYGVKD. V was clipped by 1 base and J by 6 bases, with 12 bases between them. The CDR3 consists of 14 residues.

The rearrangement links TRBV28 to TRBJ2-1; 9 bases line up with TRBD2. The CDR3 covers 15 residues. J gave up 4 bases and V 4 bases, and 5 bases lay outside the gene matches. Per germline, CDR1 MDHEN and CDR2 SYDVKM. For the CDR3, the DNA is TGTGCCAGCAGTTCCCGACTAGCGGCTTACAATGAGCAGTTCTTC. It specifies CASSSRLAAYNEQFF.

For this clone: In the same sample, other DNA sequences code for this CDR3. The chain couples TRBV29-1 to TRBJ1-2; D call uncertain. CDR1 and CDR2 (germline): SQVTM, ANQGSEA. V lost 3 bases and J lost 8, with 13 bases in between. The CDR3 is made up of 12 amino acids. The CDR3, as DNA: TGCAGCGTTGAGGAGGGATTGGGCGGCTACACCTTC. It codes for CSVEEGLGGYTF. Based on the CDR3 plus reference TRBV29-1 and TRBJ1-2, the full variable domain is SAVISQKPSRDICQRGTSLTIQCQVDSQVTMMFWYRQQPGQSLTLIATANQGSEATYESGFVIDKFPISRPNLTFSTLTVSNMSPEDSSIYLCSVEEGLGGYTFGSGTRLTVV.

The V gene is TRBV6-5, the J gene TRBJ2-7, with a weak D call TRBD2 (5 bases). V was shortened by 2 bases and J by 4 bases, with 12 bases between the two germline ends. CDR1 and CDR2 from the germline V gene are MNHEY and SVGAGI. The CDR3 is 14 amino acids. CDR3 sequence reads: CASSYEPLAYEQYF. CDR3 nucleotides: TGTGCCAGCAGTTACGAGCCCCTAGCATACGAGCAGTACTTC.

The rearrangement uses TRBV6-1 and TRBJ1-3, with D uncertain. Germline CDR1 MNHNS, CDR2 SASEGT. The V and J ends lost 6 bases and 0 bases respectively, with 9 bases between them. CDR3 length equals 14 residues. CDR3 bases: TGTGCCAGCAGCGTCGAGGCCTCTGGAAACACCATATATTTT. The encoded protein is CASSVEASGNTIYF.

The chain combines TRBV10-3 with TRBJ2-3; TRBD1 agrees at 7 bases. The CDR3 is 13 residues long. The V segment lost 3 bases and the J segment 4 bases; nucleotides outside the gene matches: 1. Germline CDR1 ENHRY, CDR2 SYGVKD. Here the CDR3 DNA reads TGTGCCATCAGTGACGGGACAGCAGATACGCAGTATTTT. This gives the protein CAISDGTADTQYF.

The chain couples TRBV18 to TRBJ2-7, with 10 bases lining up with TRBD2. Per germline, CDR1 KGHSH and CDR2 LQKENI. This CDR3 comprises 15 residues. Unmatched junction bases numbered 6, after V lost 6 bases and J lost 1 base. The CDR3 sequence: CASSPGLAESYEQYF. CDR3 sequence (DNA): TGTGCCAGCTCCCCAGGACTAGCGGAGTCCTACGAGCAGTACTTC.

This chain uses TRBV7-2 with TRBJ1-4, with 8 nucleotides matching TRBD1. The CDR3 is 14 residues long. With V trimmed by 5 bases and J by 7 bases, 6 bases remained unmatched. Germline assignment: CDR1 SGHTA and CDR2 FQGNSA. The CDR3: CASSIRGRGEKLFF. For the CDR3, the DNA is TGTGCCAGCAGCATCAGGGGGCGAGGTGAAAAACTGTTTTTT.

The rearrangement links TRBV29-1 to TRBJ2-5; tentative D call: TRBD2 (6 bases). The CDR3 has 15 amino acids. Trimming left V 6 bases short and J 5 bases short, with 22 bases between. CDR1 is SQVTM, CDR2 ANQGSEA, per germline. The chain's CDR3 is CSVAGLRDLAETQYF. The CDR3 nucleotides are TGCAGCGTCGCGGGACTCCGGGATTTGGCGGAGACCCAGTACTTC.